The 6 T cell receptor beta chains reported below all come from one sample, sequenced in a study of shared clonotypes between healthy human individuals. The data were produced by immunoSEQ multiplex PCR, yet TCRdb's version contains in-frame clones alone and is incomplete. The sample lists under 2,500,000 clones, approximately 96% seen once, with about 0.13% in the top ten. Specimen: naive CD4+ T cells sorted from blood. Subset of the sample: CD45RA+ positively selected. The receptor source for this set is a man aged 18 to 35 in good health.

The CDR3 nucleotides read TGCGCCAGCAGTACAGGCGCTGAAGCTTTCTTT. It yields the protein CASSTGAEAFF. This chain connects TRBV10-2 to TRBJ1-1; the D gene is possibly TRBD1 (5 bases). Germline CDR1 is WSHSY and CDR2 is SAAADI. The CDR3 is 11 amino acids. The V end was cut by 5 bases, the J end by 6 bases, with 7 bases between.

The rearrangement uses TRBV7-2 and TRBJ2-7; maybe TRBD2 (7 bases). The CDR3 contains 14 residues. V lost 2 bases and J 5 bases, leaving 13 bases between the germline ends. Germline CDR1 SGHTA, CDR2 FQGNSA. Written as DNA, the CDR3 is TGTGCCAGCAGCTTACAACAGGGAGGGAACGAGCAGTACTTC. Translated, it gives CASSLQQGGNEQYF.

For this clone: Additional DNA sequences in this sample encode the identical CDR3. CDR3 residues: CASSRSGRDSYEQYF. In nucleotides, the CDR3 is TGCGCCAGCAGCCGGAGCGGGAGGGATTCCTACGAGCAGTACTTC. V gene TRBV5-1 combines with J gene TRBJ2-7; 10 bases are a match to TRBD2. CDR1 is SGHRS, CDR2 YFSETQ, per germline. The CDR3 totals 15 residues. The V gene end was trimmed by 4 bases and the J gene end by 1 base; junction bases not matched to a gene: 5.

The chain couples TRBV7-8 to TRBJ1-4, with TRBD1 identical over 7 bases. J gave up 4 bases and V 5 bases, and 7 bases lay outside the gene matches. The CDR3 runs to 15 residues. Germline V lookup: CDR1 SGHVS, CDR2 FQNEAQ. The CDR3 loop reads CASSPTNRGNEKLFF. The DNA of the CDR3 is TGTGCCAGCAGCCCAACCAACAGGGGTAATGAAAAACTGTTTTTT.

This clone is a singleton in its sample. V gene TRBV11-3 combines with J gene TRBJ2-3; D gene ambiguous. Germline CDR1 and CDR2: SGHNT and YENEEA. V lost 1 base to trimming and J lost 2 bases, with 13 bases between them. The CDR3 consists of 16 residues. The CDR3 loop is CASSLGTDPFTDTQYF. In nucleotides, the CDR3 is TGTGCCAGCAGCTTAGGCACGGATCCATTCACAGATACGCAGTATTTT.

The CDR3 DNA reads TGTGCCAGCAGCCCCGGGGGGGAAGTACTTACTGAAGCTTTCTTT. As protein: CASSPGGEVLTEAFF. The rearrangement joins TRBV7-3 to TRBJ1-1; perhaps TRBD1 as D (5 bases). The CDR3 contains 15 residues. Trimming left V 5 bases short and J 5 bases short, with 18 bases between. Germline V gives CDR1 SGHTA, CDR2 FQGTGA.